The present T cell receptor beta chain was sequenced within a study of blood T cell repertoires in COVID-19. Individuals drawn from 20 to 25 US areas were about 18 to 90 years old. Cohorts were based on clinical histories the participants reported. Turning to this clone: Its ends do not fully match the called genes, so a read error is possible.

The CDR3 totals 14 residues. Per germline, CDR1 SSHAT and CDR2 FNYEAQ (reference sequence). Study processing details: Counts of nucleated cells, estimated from reference gene primer amplification, were obtained. Here immunoSEQ multiplex PCR was the method, and the copy in TCRdb shows in-frame clones only, minus some. Clonal size and the V and J genes are those of that table, whereas D and trimming came from the DNA. The table shows hundreds of thousands of clones, with 70% to 90% occurring only once. The sample was PBMCs or T cells enriched from blood (not recorded which). The V call is TRBV7-7, the J call TRBJ1-4, with D maybe TRBD1 (5 bases). The TCR sequence derives from a middle-aged man who had been exposed to COVID-19. The DNA of the CDR3 is TGTGCTAGCAGTTCAGGGTTTCTTAATGAAAAACTGTTTTTT. This codes for CASSSGFLNEKLFF. The full variable domain, its missing parts supplied by reference TRBV7-7 and TRBJ1-4, is GAGVSQSPRYKVTKRGQDVTLRCDPISSHATLYWYQQALGQGPEFLTYFNYEAQPDKSGLPSDRFSAERPEGSISTLTIQRTEQRDSAMYRCASSSGFLNEKLFFGSGTQLSVL.